What follows describes a single T cell receptor beta chain. What this receptor recognizes is not known. Base-call qualities are not available, and no considerably larger clone is one nucleotide away. This entry belongs to a study of T-cell memory formation after mild COVID-19 (dated by TCRdb to about 2021). For the wider study: TCR sequence clusters from the two donors were largely donor specific. In a couple of donors, T-cell clones that expanded and contracted after mild COVID-19 were tracked by sequencing TCRalpha and TCRbeta repertoires over time. The cohort comprised two young, previously healthy adult volunteers, one female and one male. What the work shows at the level of the full study, not this receptor alone: SARS-CoV-2 specificity was not confirmed for the second-wave clones peaking on day 37. Contracting CD4+ clones were located mainly in the CM and EM memory subsets, whereas CD8+ clones were found to be enriched in EMRA. Clones that contracted from day 15 to 85 showed balanced CD4/CD8 phenotypes, whereas a second wave of clones that expanded from day 15 to 37 leaned towards CD4+. The detection of some responding clones in pre-infection memory suggests that pre-existing cross-reactive memory T cells joined the SARS-CoV-2 response. Only a couple of mild cases were covered in the study, and larger cohorts including severe cases with pre-infection samples were considered necessary.

The CDR3 runs 19 residues from the cysteine to the phenylalanine. The kept DNA is CDR3 alone, 57 bases in frame from the first base. Ficoll-Paque density gradient centrifugation was used to isolate PBMCs. TCRdb shows the sequencer as Illumina NovaSeq 6000. TCRalpha and TCRbeta cDNA libraries were constructed by 5'RACE with constant-segment primers, with sample barcodes and unique molecular identifiers being introduced. RNA was extracted from every sample with Trizol reagent. Amplification of the libraries took two PCR steps, and the second step added a second sample barcode plus Illumina TruSeq adapters. The libraries were sequenced on an Illumina NovaSeq using 2 x 150 bp paired-end reads. Turning to the authors' computational methods: Reads were demultiplexed and collapsed into UMI-guided consensus sequences with migec v1.2.7. With mixcr v2.1.11, UMI consensuses were aligned to TRA and TRB V and J templates and assembled into clonotypes. A clonotype was counted as expanded or contracted only if both edgeR and NoisET called the change significant, with noise models trained on biological replicates. For edgeR calls, the cutoffs were a false discovery rate-adjusted p below 0.01 and a log2 fold-change threshold of 1. As an exploratory analysis of dynamics, PCA with hierarchical clustering was applied to max-normalized trajectories of the 1000 most abundant clonotypes. Separately sequenced CD4+ and CD8+ repertoires were used to assign a CD4 or CD8 phenotype to each responding clone. Clones were called with MiXCR by TCRdb after fastp trimmed the public reads at Q25, and only in-frame beta chains were retained. Each CDR3 protein gets just one entry, which takes the most common genes and DNA from the rows behind it. The V and J calls and clone size are TCRdb's, not the authors'. The sample table lists roughly 250,000 distinct CDR3 sequences, around 15% of them with a count of one. Roughly a fifth of the sample is held by the ten biggest clonotypes.

The rearrangement joined TRBV3-2 to TRBJ2-5; the table's D gene call, TRBD1, was not cross checked with the DNA. TRBV3-2 is noted as a pseudogene. This sequence was found in a man aged 18-30 years who had mild COVID-19 (a few samples of this study predate the infection). The sample titles of this study are shuffled in the database, so cell type and time point are left out; the donor was told from shared clones. Sample: PBMCs or a T cell subset sorted from them (not recorded which). In nucleotide form, the sequence is TGTGCCAGCAGCCAAAAGAGGCCCCCGGGGGGGTCTGTCCGAGAGACCCAGTACTTC. Translated, it reads CASSQKRPPGGSVRETQYF.